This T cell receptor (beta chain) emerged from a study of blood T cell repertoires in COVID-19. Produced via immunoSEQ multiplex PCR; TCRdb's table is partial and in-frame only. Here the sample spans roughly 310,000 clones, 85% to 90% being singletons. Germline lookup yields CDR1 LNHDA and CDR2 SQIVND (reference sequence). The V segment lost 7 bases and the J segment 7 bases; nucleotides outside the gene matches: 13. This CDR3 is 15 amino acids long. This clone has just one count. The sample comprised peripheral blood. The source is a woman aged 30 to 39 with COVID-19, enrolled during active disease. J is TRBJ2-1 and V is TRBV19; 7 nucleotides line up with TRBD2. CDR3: CASNPAGIVSNEQFF. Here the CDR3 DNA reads TGTGCCAGTAACCCAGCGGGAATTGTTTCTAATGAGCAGTTCTTC. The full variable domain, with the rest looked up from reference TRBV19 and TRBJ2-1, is DGGITQSPKYLFRKEGQNVTLSCEQNLNHDAMYWYRQDPGQGLRLIYYSQIVNDFQKGDIAEGYSVSREKKESFPLTVTSAQKNPTAFYLCASNPAGIVSNEQFFGPGTRLTVL.